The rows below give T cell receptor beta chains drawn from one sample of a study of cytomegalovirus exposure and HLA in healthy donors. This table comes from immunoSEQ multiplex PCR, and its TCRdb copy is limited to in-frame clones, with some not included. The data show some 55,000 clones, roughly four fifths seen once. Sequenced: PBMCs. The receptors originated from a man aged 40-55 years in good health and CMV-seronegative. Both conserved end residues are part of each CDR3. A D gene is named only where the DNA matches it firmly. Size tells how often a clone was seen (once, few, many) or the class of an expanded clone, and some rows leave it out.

cdr3_aa: CASSPPRTGSAYEQYF; cdr3_nt: TGTGCCAGCAGCCCGCCCCGGACAGGTTCTGCCTACGAGCAGTACTTC; clone_size: .; v_call: TRBV11-3; j_call: TRBJ2-7; cdr3_length: 16; d_call: TRBD1
cdr3_aa: CASSLRQGRYTGELFF; cdr3_nt: TGCGCCAGCAGCTTGAGACAGGGGCGCTACACCGGGGAGCTGTTTTTT; clone_size: .; v_call: TRBV5-1; j_call: TRBJ2-2; cdr3_length: 16; d_call: TRBD1
cdr3_aa: CAWSVSENGELFF; cdr3_nt: TGTGCCTGGAGTGTTAGTGAGAACGGGGAGCTGTTTTTT; clone_size: .; v_call: TRBV30; j_call: TRBJ2-2; cdr3_length: 13; d_call: .
cdr3_aa: CASSLAQASHQPQHF; cdr3_nt: TGTGCCAGCAGCTTAGCGCAGGCCTCCCATCAGCCCCAGCATTTT; clone_size: .; v_call: TRBV7-2; j_call: TRBJ1-5; cdr3_length: 15; d_call: .
cdr3_aa: CSVDVAGGHTEQFF; cdr3_nt: TGCAGCGTTGACGTAGCGGGGGGGCACACTGAGCAGTTCTTC; clone_size: .; v_call: TRBV29-1; j_call: TRBJ2-1; cdr3_length: 14; d_call: TRBD2
cdr3_aa: CASSFPGKTATYEQYF; cdr3_nt: TGTGCCAGCAGCTTTCCCGGAAAGACAGCCACCTACGAGCAGTACTTC; clone_size: .; v_call: TRBV11-2; j_call: TRBJ2-7; cdr3_length: 16; d_call: .
cdr3_aa: CAWSVTPQGHYGYTF; cdr3_nt: TGTGCCTGGAGTGTCACCCCACAGGGGCACTATGGCTACACCTTC; clone_size: .; v_call: TRBV30; j_call: TRBJ1-2; cdr3_length: 15; d_call: TRBD1
cdr3_aa: CASSRSGGATGETQYF; cdr3_nt: TGTGCCAGCAGTCGTAGCGGGGGGGCAACTGGGGAGACCCAGTACTTC; clone_size: .; v_call: TRBV5-8; j_call: TRBJ2-5; cdr3_length: 16; d_call: TRBD2
cdr3_aa: CASSLGLAGVNEQFF; cdr3_nt: TGCGCCAGCAGCTTGGGACTAGCGGGGGTCAATGAGCAGTTCTTC; clone_size: once; v_call: TRBV5-1; j_call: TRBJ2-1; cdr3_length: 15; d_call: TRBD2
cdr3_aa: CASSPGTSLYQETQYF; cdr3_nt: TGTGCCAGCTCACCGGGGACTAGCCTGTACCAAGAGACCCAGTACTTC; clone_size: .; v_call: TRBV18; j_call: TRBJ2-5; cdr3_length: 16; d_call: TRBD2
cdr3_aa: CASSKTGDGGYTF; cdr3_nt: TGTGCCAGCAGCAAAACGGGAGACGGTGGCTACACCTTC; clone_size: .; v_call: TRBV7-2; j_call: TRBJ1-2; cdr3_length: 13; d_call: .
cdr3_aa: CASSLDTAGVTGYTF; cdr3_nt: TGTGCCAGCAGCTTGGATACAGCGGGAGTTACTGGCTACACCTTC; clone_size: .; v_call: TRBV5-5; j_call: TRBJ1-2; cdr3_length: 15; d_call: .
cdr3_aa: CSARDRVYGYTF; cdr3_nt: TGCAGCGCCCGGGACAGGGTCTATGGCTACACCTTC; clone_size: few; v_call: TRBV29-1; j_call: TRBJ1-2; cdr3_length: 12; d_call: TRBD1
cdr3_aa: CASSLEGVQETQYF; cdr3_nt: TGTGCCAGCAGCTTAGAAGGGGTTCAGGAGACCCAGTACTTC; clone_size: once; v_call: TRBV13; j_call: TRBJ2-5; cdr3_length: 14; d_call: .
cdr3_aa: CASSSKLGGDEQFF; cdr3_nt: TGTGCCAGCAGCTCCAAACTAGGGGGGGATGAGCAGTTCTTC; clone_size: many; v_call: TRBV7-6; j_call: TRBJ2-1; cdr3_length: 14; d_call: .
cdr3_aa: CASSPFPGLTNEKLFF; cdr3_nt: TGTGCCAGCAGCCCCTTTCCGGGACTGACTAATGAAAAACTGTTTTTT; clone_size: .; v_call: TRBV9; j_call: TRBJ1-4; cdr3_length: 16; d_call: .
cdr3_aa: CASRLDRTPTNEKLFF; cdr3_nt: TGCGCCAGCAGGTTAGACAGGACACCAACTAATGAAAAACTGTTTTTT; clone_size: .; v_call: TRBV5-1; j_call: TRBJ1-4; cdr3_length: 16; d_call: .
cdr3_aa: CASSGTGTGNYNEQFF; cdr3_nt: TGTGCCAGCAGCGGTACCGGGACAGGGAACTACAATGAGCAGTTCTTC; clone_size: .; v_call: TRBV28; j_call: TRBJ2-1; cdr3_length: 16; d_call: TRBD1
cdr3_aa: CAWSGGGDTGNTIYF; cdr3_nt: TGTGCCTGGAGTGGGGGAGGGGACACTGGAAACACCATATATTTT; clone_size: .; v_call: TRBV30; j_call: TRBJ1-3; cdr3_length: 15; d_call: .
cdr3_aa: CASSNRGYGYTF; cdr3_nt: TGCGCCAGCTCAAACCGGGGGTATGGCTACACCTTC; clone_size: .; v_call: TRBV4-1; j_call: TRBJ1-2; cdr3_length: 12; d_call: .
cdr3_aa: CASSYRGAGVNEQFF; cdr3_nt: TGTGCCAGCAGTTACCGAGGAGCGGGAGTCAATGAGCAGTTCTTC; clone_size: .; v_call: TRBV6-5; j_call: TRBJ2-1; cdr3_length: 15; d_call: TRBD2
cdr3_aa: CATYPGTKDYGYTF; cdr3_nt: TGTGCCACCTATCCCGGGACAAAAGACTATGGCTACACCTTC; clone_size: .; v_call: TRBV6-1; j_call: TRBJ1-2; cdr3_length: 14; d_call: .
cdr3_aa: CASSLEQGNQPQHF; cdr3_nt: TGTGCCAGCAGCTTAGAACAGGGGAATCAGCCCCAGCATTTT; clone_size: .; v_call: TRBV7-6; j_call: TRBJ1-5; cdr3_length: 14; d_call: TRBD1
cdr3_aa: CASNSGQPNNEQFF; cdr3_nt: TGTGCCAGCAACTCGGGACAGCCTAACAATGAGCAGTTCTTC; clone_size: .; v_call: TRBV6-5; j_call: TRBJ2-1; cdr3_length: 14; d_call: TRBD1
cdr3_aa: CASSLYGGDTEAFF; cdr3_nt: TGCGCCAGCAGCTTATATGGAGGGGACACTGAAGCTTTCTTT; clone_size: .; v_call: TRBV5-1; j_call: TRBJ1-1; cdr3_length: 14; d_call: .
cdr3_aa: CASSLVRDTEAFF; cdr3_nt: TGTGCCAGCAGCTTAGTACGGGACACTGAAGCTTTCTTT; clone_size: .; v_call: TRBV11-3; j_call: TRBJ1-1; cdr3_length: 13; d_call: .
cdr3_aa: CASSVEVRGLGGYTF; cdr3_nt: TGTGCCAGCAGCGTAGAGGTCCGAGGACTGGGTGGCTACACCTTC; clone_size: few; v_call: TRBV9; j_call: TRBJ1-2; cdr3_length: 15; d_call: .
cdr3_aa: CASSIVGQGTGELFF; cdr3_nt: TGTGCCAGTAGTATAGTAGGACAGGGCACCGGGGAGCTGTTTTTT; clone_size: .; v_call: TRBV19; j_call: TRBJ2-2; cdr3_length: 15; d_call: TRBD1
cdr3_aa: CASSKGQILTAKNIQYF; cdr3_nt: TGCGCCAGCAGCAAGGGACAAATCCTAACAGCCAAAAACATTCAGTACTTC; clone_size: .; v_call: TRBV4-1; j_call: TRBJ2-4; cdr3_length: 17; d_call: .
cdr3_aa: CASSVTGNTGELFF; cdr3_nt: TGTGCCAGCAGCGTGACAGGGAACACCGGGGAGCTGTTTTTT; clone_size: .; v_call: TRBV9; j_call: TRBJ2-2; cdr3_length: 14; d_call: .
cdr3_aa: CASSLGRDEQFF; cdr3_nt: TGTGCCAGCAGCTTAGGTCGGGATGAGCAGTTCTTC; clone_size: once; v_call: TRBV7-9; j_call: TRBJ2-1; cdr3_length: 12; d_call: .
cdr3_aa: CASSLRLGLGGEPGANVLTF; cdr3_nt: TGTGCCAGCAGCTTACGACTAGGTCTAGGTGGTGAGCCTGGGGCCAACGTCCTGACTTTC; clone_size: .; v_call: TRBV7-8; j_call: TRBJ2-6; cdr3_length: 20; d_call: .
cdr3_aa: CASRLAAGVNTEAFF; cdr3_nt: TGTGCCAGCAGACTAGCGGCGGGCGTCAACACTGAAGCTTTCTTT; clone_size: .; v_call: TRBV7-2; j_call: TRBJ1-1; cdr3_length: 15; d_call: .
cdr3_aa: CASRLTLRGSSYNEQFF; cdr3_nt: TGTGCCAGCAGGCTCACCCTTAGGGGGAGCTCCTACAATGAGCAGTTCTTC; clone_size: .; v_call: TRBV28; j_call: TRBJ2-1; cdr3_length: 17; d_call: .
cdr3_aa: CASSSVRGEHNSPLHF; cdr3_nt: TGTGCCAGCAGTTCGGTCAGGGGAGAGCATAATTCACCCCTCCACTTT; clone_size: once; v_call: TRBV6-6; j_call: TRBJ1-6; cdr3_length: 16; d_call: .
cdr3_aa: CASSQNRGAIYGYTF; cdr3_nt: TGTGCCAGCAGCCAAAACAGGGGGGCAATCTATGGCTACACCTTC; clone_size: .; v_call: TRBV7-8; j_call: TRBJ1-2; cdr3_length: 15; d_call: TRBD1
cdr3_aa: CASSPRTSGANTGELFF; cdr3_nt: TGTGCCAGCTCACCACGGACTAGCGGGGCCAACACCGGGGAGCTGTTTTTT; clone_size: .; v_call: TRBV18; j_call: TRBJ2-2; cdr3_length: 17; d_call: TRBD2
cdr3_aa: CASSEPFGTSGFEETQYF; cdr3_nt: TGTGCCAGCAGTGAACCCTTTGGGACTAGCGGATTTGAAGAGACCCAGTACTTC; clone_size: .; v_call: TRBV2; j_call: TRBJ2-5; cdr3_length: 18; d_call: TRBD2
cdr3_aa: CASSLVTGSTEAFF; cdr3_nt: TGTGCCAGCAGCTTAGTTACAGGGAGCACTGAAGCTTTCTTT; clone_size: .; v_call: TRBV7-2; j_call: TRBJ1-1; cdr3_length: 14; d_call: .
cdr3_aa: CASSLTDRDHEQFF; cdr3_nt: TGTGCCAGCAGCTTAACCGACAGGGACCATGAGCAGTTCTTC; clone_size: .; v_call: TRBV7-6; j_call: TRBJ2-1; cdr3_length: 14; d_call: TRBD1